This TCR beta chain was sequenced in a study of tumor-infiltrating lymphocytes in localized non-small cell lung cancer. Overall study: Patients included smokers and never-smokers with various histologies, some sampled after neoadjuvant chemotherapy. Study-level findings and limits: Tumor T-cell fraction from TCR sequencing was not associated with recurrence-free survival (p = 0.61).

Looked up from germline, CDR1 is MDHEN and CDR2 is SYDVKM. The V and J ends lost 6 bases and 3 bases, in that order; junction bases with no gene match: 8. This CDR3 is built from 15 residues. Generated by immunoSEQ multiplex PCR, the TCRdb table keeps only in-frame clones and is missing some. The repertoire consists of around 25,000 clones, with about three fifths occurring once and the leading ten covering less than 6.5%. In regard to this clone: Its antigen is unidentified.

The sequenced sample consisted of lung tumor tissue. The clonotype comes from a human donor with non-small cell lung cancer. The genes are TRBV28 and TRBJ2-7, with 10 bases matching TRBD2. CDR3 residues: CASRLGLARYYEQYF. The CDR3 DNA is TGTGCCAGCAGGTTGGGACTAGCGAGATACTACGAGCAGTACTTC. The full variable domain, with the rest looked up from reference TRBV28 and TRBJ2-7, is DVKVTQSSRYLVKRTGEKVFLECVQDMDHENMFWYRQDPGLGLRLIYFSYDVKMKEKGDIPEGYSVSREKKERFSLILESASTNQTSMYLCASRLGLARYYEQYFGPGTRLTVT.